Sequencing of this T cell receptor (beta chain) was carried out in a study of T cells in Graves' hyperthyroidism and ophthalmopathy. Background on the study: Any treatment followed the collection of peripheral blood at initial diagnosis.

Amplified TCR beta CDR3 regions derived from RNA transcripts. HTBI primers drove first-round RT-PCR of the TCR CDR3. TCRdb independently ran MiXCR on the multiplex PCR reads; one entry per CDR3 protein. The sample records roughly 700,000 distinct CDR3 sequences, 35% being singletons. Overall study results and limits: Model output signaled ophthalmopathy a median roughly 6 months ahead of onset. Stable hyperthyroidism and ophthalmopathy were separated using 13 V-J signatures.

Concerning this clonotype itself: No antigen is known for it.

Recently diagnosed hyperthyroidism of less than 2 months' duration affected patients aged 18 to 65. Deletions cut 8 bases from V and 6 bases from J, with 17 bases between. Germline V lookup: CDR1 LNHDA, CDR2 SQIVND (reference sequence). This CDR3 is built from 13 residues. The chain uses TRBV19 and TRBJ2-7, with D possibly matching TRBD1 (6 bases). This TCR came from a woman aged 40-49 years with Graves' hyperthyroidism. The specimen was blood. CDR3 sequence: CASSTQQGVEQYF. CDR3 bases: TGTGCCAGTTCAACCCAACAGGGAGTCGAGCAGTACTTC.